This T cell receptor beta chain was found in a study of OX40 agonist ivuxolimab in advanced cancers. Overall study context: Intravenous ivuxolimab was administered to patients every 2 weeks at 0.01 to 10 mg/kg. It was permissible to have had prior anti-PD-1, anti-PD-L1 or anti-CTLA-4 therapy, and around 40% had some. Study-level results: More expanded clones were found, on average, in CD8+ than in CD4+ T cells.

As to this clone: The antigen remains unidentified.

Blood draws occurred at baseline, cycle 4 day 1, and cycle 7 day 1. Profiling relied on immunoSEQ multiplex PCR, and the TCRdb table lists in-frame clones only, not all of them. The sample includes about 83,000 clones, about 86% seen only once; the top ten take 1.5% to 2%. The ends were cut back, 1 base at V and 4 bases at J, with 10 bases in the middle. The CDR3 is made up of 14 amino acids. In germline, CDR1 is LGHNA, CDR2 YNFKEQ. The chain recombines TRBV4-2 with TRBJ1-1; D perhaps matches TRBD1 (6 bases). The source was CD4+ or CD8+ T cells sorted from blood, collected in a trial of the OX40 agonist ivuxolimab. The origin of this receptor is an adult with an advanced solid tumor such as melanoma, head and neck, liver or kidney cancer. The CDR3 reads CASSQAQQGTEAFF. The CDR3 region has the DNA TGTGCCAGCAGCCAAGCCCAACAGGGCACTGAAGCTTTCTTT.